This record covers a single TCR beta chain. Many counts were recorded for this clonotype. Its antigen target is currently unknown. The record has no base qualities; no much larger clone is one base away. This record belongs to a study of blood T cells in healthy people across ages (dated by TCRdb to between 2014 and 2017). For the study in its entirety: Template switching captured roughly one uniquely barcoded TCR beta cDNA molecule per two T cells in model experiments. Using deep sequencing normalized with unique cDNA molecular identifiers, the study measured how TCR beta repertoire diversity changes with age. Four age groups were formed from the donors: young (average roughly 15 years), middle-aged (more than 35), aged (62) and long-lived (approximately 80). For two donors (one aged 18 to 29 and one aged 80 or older), the study analyzed two additional independent replicas of 1 million unique cDNA reads from the same blood draw.

The library came from 5' RACE. These reads were obtained on an Illumina HiSeq 2500. The second PCR ran for roughly 7 to 11 cycles and used a J-beta primer mix along with a sample-barcoded 5' primer. A unique molecular identifier was introduced onto each TCR beta cDNA molecule by a template-switch 5' adaptor carrying 12 random nucleotides. At least 3 million CDR3-containing paired-end reads were obtained from each sample. First-strand cDNA synthesis was performed from all RNA using the Mint cDNA synthesis kit, with priming by a TRBC-specific oligonucleotide. Following uracil-DNA glycosylase treatment, a first 18-cycle PCR with universal primers M1SS and BC2_uni_R was performed on all cDNA. In the authors' own workflow: For normalization, 1 million high-quality reads were randomly selected from each sample, with every read carrying a distinct molecular identifier. Instead of being binned into consensus sequences, reads that shared molecular identifiers were thrown out. CDR3 identification, clonotype clustering and error correction used MiTCR with a Q25 quality threshold and the strictest error-elimination algorithm. Lower-bound total TCR beta diversity was estimated with a nonparametric unseen species model using Euler transformation. In-frame beta chains were kept once TCRdb had trimmed the public reads at Q25 with fastp and called clones with MiXCR. When rows share a CDR3 protein, they turn into one entry using the most common DNA and genes. TCRdb's processing, not the authors', yielded these V and J calls. The sample table shows 900,000 to 950,000 distinct CDR3 sequences, and just under 30% are seen once. The top ten hold 10% of the sample.

The donors were roughly 40 Caucasian individuals from Russia, aged roughly 6 to 90 years, who were systemically healthy. Ten milliliters of peripheral blood were drawn from each donor into EDTA-treated Vacutainer tubes. Ficoll-Paque density-gradient centrifugation was used to isolate PBMCs, with at least 6.5 million per sample. Total RNA, at least 6 micrograms per sample, was extracted from PBMCs with Trizol reagent. For every donor, an aliquot of PBMCs went through flow cytometry to measure the percentages of naive CD45RAhigh/CD27high T cells. Taken from cysteine to phenylalanine, the CDR3 has 13 residues. Solely the CDR3 DNA is kept, with 39 bases framed from the first base. Trimming takes 6 bases off V and 8 bases off J; junction bases not matched to a gene: 7. On the study overall, not on this receptor specifically: As age increased, observed TCR beta diversity per million T cells dropped in a roughly linear way, and a significant reduction was already evident by age 40. Because profiling used bulk unsorted PBMCs, naive and antigen-experienced compartments could not be compared conclusively. Estimates of total diversity based on one million sequenced T cells were regarded as lower bounds and as underestimates. Compared with the aged group, the long-lived group had more naive CD4+ T cells, fewer expanded clones and increased TCR diversity, suggesting age selection. Because the CMV infection status of the donors was unknown, age-related changes in expanded clonotypes may potentially have been confounded. A strong correlation was found between observed TCR beta diversity and the percentage of naive T cells measured by flow cytometry.

These same records also appear under a second study, on T cells of mothers and their children. As the second publication notes: The donors were nine systemically healthy Caucasian individuals, made up of three mothers and their six children. cDNA synthesis used all of the extracted RNA, with approximately 1.4 ug of RNA in each 15 ul reaction. In the second PCR, sample barcodes and 2-4 random nucleotides were introduced via the M1S primer. Over 8 million TCR beta CDR3 reads were obtained for each mother, and 3 million to 3.5 million reads were obtained for each child. Thymic selection similarly shapes TCR recombination output in related and unrelated pairs, with minor effect from inherited differences. Normalized repertoire overlap was always slightly but never significantly higher in related than unrelated mother-child pairs. With a sensitivity of about 100 clones per million clonotypes, no persistent microchimeric T cell clones were detected. The study used deep NGS to compare TCR beta repertoires of mothers and children, seeking features distinguishing related mother-child pairs from unrelated individuals. Mothers averaged roughly 40 +/- 4 years of age and children averaged about 12 +/- 4 years. After adapter ligation was performed with NEBNext reagents, the libraries were sequenced on an Illumina HiSeq 2000 with 100+100 nt paired-end reads. To prevent cross-contamination, the mother and child libraries were prepared one month apart and sequenced in separate runs. For each donor, between about 450,000 and 2,300,000 distinct TCR beta clonotypes were identified. Naive TCR beta clonotypes were estimated from low-frequency clonotypes matched to each donor's FACS-determined naive share, without sorting.

Sequencing was done on a sample of blood. The chain uses TRBV12-3 or TRBV12-4 and TRBJ2-5, with TRBD2 identical over 9 junction bases. The receptor was derived from a woman between 40 and 50 years old in good health. The DNA sequence is as follows: TGTGCCAGCAGGCGGGGGGGGTCAGAAACCCAGTACTTC. Translation gives CASRRGGSETQYF.